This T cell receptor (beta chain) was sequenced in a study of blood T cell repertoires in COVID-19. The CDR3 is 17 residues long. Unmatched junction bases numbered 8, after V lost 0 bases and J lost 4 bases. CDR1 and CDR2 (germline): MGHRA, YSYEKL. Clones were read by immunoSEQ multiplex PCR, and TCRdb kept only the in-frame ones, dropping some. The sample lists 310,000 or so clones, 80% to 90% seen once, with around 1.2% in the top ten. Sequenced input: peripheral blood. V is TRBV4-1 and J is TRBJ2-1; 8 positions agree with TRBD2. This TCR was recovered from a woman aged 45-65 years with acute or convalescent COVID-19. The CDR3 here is CASSQETLAGLYNEQFF. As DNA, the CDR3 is TGCGCCAGCAGCCAAGAGACTCTAGCGGGCTTATACAATGAGCAGTTCTTC.